This T cell receptor beta chain is from a study of identical twins. Germline V CDR1 and CDR2: DFQATT, SNEGSKA (reference sequence). V lost 5 bases and J lost 3, with 17 bases in between. There are 15 residues in the CDR3. A single record per CDR3 protein comes from TCRdb applying MiXCR to the 5' RACE reads. The table shows roughly 250,000 distinct CDR3 sequences, with around 15% occurring only once. This clonotype was observed at least ten times. This TCR derives from a woman aged 18-30 years in good health. The chain is built from TRBV20-1 and TRBJ2-1; a weak D match, TRBD1 (7 bases). The sequenced sample was memory (CD45RO+) T cells sorted from blood. The CDR3 sequence: CSAPPRGEIYNEQFF. The CDR3, as DNA: TGCAGTGCTCCTCCCAGGGGGGAGATCTACAATGAGCAGTTCTTC.